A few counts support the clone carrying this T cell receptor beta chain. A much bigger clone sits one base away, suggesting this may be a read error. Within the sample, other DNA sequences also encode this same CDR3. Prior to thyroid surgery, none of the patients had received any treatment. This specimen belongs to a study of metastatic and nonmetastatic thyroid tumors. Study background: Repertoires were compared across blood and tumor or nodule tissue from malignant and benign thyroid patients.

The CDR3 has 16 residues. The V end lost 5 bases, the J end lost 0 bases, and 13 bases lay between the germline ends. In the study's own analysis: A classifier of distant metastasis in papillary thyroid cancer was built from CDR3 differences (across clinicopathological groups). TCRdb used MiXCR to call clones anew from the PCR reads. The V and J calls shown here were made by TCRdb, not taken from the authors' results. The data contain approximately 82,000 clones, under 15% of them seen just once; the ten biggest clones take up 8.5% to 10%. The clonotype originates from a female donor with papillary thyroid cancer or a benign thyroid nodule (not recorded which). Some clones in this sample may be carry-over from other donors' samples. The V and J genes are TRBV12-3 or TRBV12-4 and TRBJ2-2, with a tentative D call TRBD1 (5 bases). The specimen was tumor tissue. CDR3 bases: TGTGCCAGCAGTGGTACAACAGGTGCGAACACCGGGGAGCTGTTTTTT. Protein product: CASSGTTGANTGELFF.